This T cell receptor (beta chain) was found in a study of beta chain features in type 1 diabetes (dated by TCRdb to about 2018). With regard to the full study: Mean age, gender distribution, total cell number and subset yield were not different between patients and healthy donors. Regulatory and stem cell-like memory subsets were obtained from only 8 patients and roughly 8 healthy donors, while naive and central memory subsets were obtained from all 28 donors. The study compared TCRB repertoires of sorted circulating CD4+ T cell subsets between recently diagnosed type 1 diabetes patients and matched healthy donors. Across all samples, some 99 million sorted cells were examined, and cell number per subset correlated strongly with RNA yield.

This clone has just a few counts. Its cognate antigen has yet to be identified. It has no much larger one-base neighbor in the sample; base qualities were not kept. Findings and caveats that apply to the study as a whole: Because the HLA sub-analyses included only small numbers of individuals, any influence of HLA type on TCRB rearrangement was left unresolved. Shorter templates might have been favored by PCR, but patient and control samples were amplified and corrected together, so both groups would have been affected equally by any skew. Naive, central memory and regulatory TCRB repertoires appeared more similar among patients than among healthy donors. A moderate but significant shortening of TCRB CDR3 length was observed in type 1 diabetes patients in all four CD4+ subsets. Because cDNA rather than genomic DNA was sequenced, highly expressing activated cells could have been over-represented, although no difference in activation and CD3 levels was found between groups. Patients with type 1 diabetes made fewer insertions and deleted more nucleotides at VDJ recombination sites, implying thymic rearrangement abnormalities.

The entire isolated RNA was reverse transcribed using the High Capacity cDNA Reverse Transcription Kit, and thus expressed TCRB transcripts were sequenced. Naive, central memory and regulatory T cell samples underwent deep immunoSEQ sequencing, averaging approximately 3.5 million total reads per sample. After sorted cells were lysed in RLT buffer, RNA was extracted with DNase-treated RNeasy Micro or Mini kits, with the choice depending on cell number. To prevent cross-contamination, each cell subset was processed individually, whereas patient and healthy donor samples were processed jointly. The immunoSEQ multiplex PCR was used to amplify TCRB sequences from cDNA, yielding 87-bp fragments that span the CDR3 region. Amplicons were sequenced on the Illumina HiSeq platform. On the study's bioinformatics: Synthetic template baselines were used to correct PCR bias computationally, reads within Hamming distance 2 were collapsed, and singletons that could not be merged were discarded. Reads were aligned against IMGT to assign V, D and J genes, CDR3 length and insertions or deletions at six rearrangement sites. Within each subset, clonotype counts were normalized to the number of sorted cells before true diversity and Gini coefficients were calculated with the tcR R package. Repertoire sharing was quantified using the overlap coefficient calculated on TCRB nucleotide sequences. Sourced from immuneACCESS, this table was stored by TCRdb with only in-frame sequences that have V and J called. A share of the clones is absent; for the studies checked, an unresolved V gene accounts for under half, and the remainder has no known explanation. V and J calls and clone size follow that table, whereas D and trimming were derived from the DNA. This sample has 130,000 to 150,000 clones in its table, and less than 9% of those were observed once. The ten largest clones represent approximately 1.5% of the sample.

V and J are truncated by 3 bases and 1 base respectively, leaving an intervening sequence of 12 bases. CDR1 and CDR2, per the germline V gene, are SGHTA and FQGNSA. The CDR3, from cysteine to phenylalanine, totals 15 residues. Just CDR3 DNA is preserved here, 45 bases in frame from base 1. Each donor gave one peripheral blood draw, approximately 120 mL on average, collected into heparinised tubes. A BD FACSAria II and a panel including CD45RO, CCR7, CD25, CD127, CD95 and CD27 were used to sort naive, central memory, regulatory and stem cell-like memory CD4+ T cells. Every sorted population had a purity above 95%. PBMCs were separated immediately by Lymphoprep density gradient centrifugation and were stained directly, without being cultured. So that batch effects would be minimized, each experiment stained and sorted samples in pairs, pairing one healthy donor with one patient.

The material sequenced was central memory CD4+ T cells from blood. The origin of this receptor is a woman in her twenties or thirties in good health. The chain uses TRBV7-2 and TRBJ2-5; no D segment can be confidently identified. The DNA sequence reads TGTGCCAGCAGCTTTAGCCCCGATTTCCAAGAGACCCAGTACTTC. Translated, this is CASSFSPDFQETQYF.